The 6 T cell receptor beta chains presented below share a single source sample, sequenced in a study of OX40 agonist ivuxolimab in advanced cancers. Clones were sequenced by immunoSEQ multiplex PCR, and TCRdb holds only the in-frame ones, with some missing. The sample lists 65,000 to 80,000 clones; approximately 80% were seen once. Sequencing used CD4+ or CD8+ T cells sorted from blood, obtained in a trial of the OX40 agonist ivuxolimab. The receptors derive from an adult with an advanced solid tumor such as melanoma, head and neck, liver or kidney cancer.

The J gene is TRBJ2-4, the V gene TRBV4-2; D possibly corresponds to TRBD2 (5 bases). V was cut by 4 bases and J by 0 bases, with 7 bases left in between. The CDR3 is 14 amino acids. Germline CDR1 LGHNA, CDR2 YNFKEQ. The CDR3 here is CASSPGIAKNIQYF. CDR3 DNA sequence: TGTGCCAGCAGCCCCGGGATAGCCAAAAACATTCAGTACTTC.

This chain uses TRBV10-1 with TRBJ1-1; no clear D gene. The CDR3 loop spans 14 amino acids. The germline V and J ends were trimmed by 2 bases and 7 bases, with 14 bases remaining between them. Germline V gene data show CDR1 as WNHNN and CDR2 as SYGVQD (reference sequence). CDR3: CASSETRTVNEAFF. CDR3 bases: TGCGCCAGCAGTGAGACCCGAACAGTTAATGAAGCTTTCTTT.

Concerning this clone: The same CDR3 is also encoded by other DNA sequences in this sample. This rearrangement joins TRBV6-5 to TRBJ2-7; D gene unclear. With 7 bases removed from V and 4 bases from J, the gap between germline ends came to 8 bases. This CDR3 is built from 11 residues. Looked up from germline, CDR1 is MNHEY and CDR2 is SVGAGI. CDR3 sequence reads: CASTSEYEQYF. The CDR3 coding sequence is TGTGCCAGCACCTCGGAGTACGAGCAGTACTTC.

This chain links TRBV5-4 with TRBJ1-5, with D hard to call. The V end lost 1 base, the J end lost 0 bases, and 11 bases lay between the germline ends. This CDR3 comprises 16 residues. Germline-derived CDR1 and CDR2 are SGHNT and YYREEE (reference sequence). Here the CDR3 reads CASSLRGIYSNQPQHF. As DNA, the CDR3 is TGTGCCAGCAGCTTGCGAGGGATTTATAGCAATCAGCCCCAGCATTTT.

V usage is TRBV30 and J usage is TRBJ1-3; 11 bases agree with TRBD1. Germline trimming cut 4 bases from V and 8 bases from J; bases unmatched to any gene: 7. Germline CDR1 GTSNPN, CDR2 SVGIG (reference sequence). The CDR3 totals 14 residues. The CDR3 loop reads CAWTPGQGVYTIYF. Here the CDR3 DNA reads TGTGCCTGGACCCCGGGACAGGGGGTATACACCATATATTTT.

Only one count was recorded for this clone. This chain connects TRBV20-1 to TRBJ2-7, with D unclear. The CDR3 extends over 11 amino acids. The V gene's germline CDR1 is DFQATT and CDR2 SNEGSKA (reference sequence). Trimming removed 6 bases from V and 3 bases from J, with 9 bases in between. The CDR3 sequence is CSALCCYEQYV. DNA of the CDR3: TGCAGTGCCCTCTGTTGCTACGAGCAGTACGTC.